This TCR beta chain was captured by sequencing in a study of T cells in localized non-small cell lung cancer. This clone showed up just once. Sequencing used immunoSEQ multiplex PCR; TCRdb keeps in-frame clones, though not all of them. The data hold about 52,000 clones, with 80% to 90% observed a single time. The V end lost 5 bases, the J end lost 3 bases, and 10 bases lay between the germline ends. The CDR3 contains 13 residues. Germline CDR1 is SGHTA and CDR2 is FQGNSA. The chain is built from TRBV7-2 and TRBJ2-5, with D tentatively TRBD2 (5 bases). This TCR was recovered from a male donor at least 60 years old with stage III squamous cell lung carcinoma. The sample here was peripheral blood, taken before any cancer treatment. The CDR3 protein is CASSPGIKETQYF. The CDR3 bases are TGTGCCAGCAGCCCCGGGATTAAAGAGACCCAGTACTTC.